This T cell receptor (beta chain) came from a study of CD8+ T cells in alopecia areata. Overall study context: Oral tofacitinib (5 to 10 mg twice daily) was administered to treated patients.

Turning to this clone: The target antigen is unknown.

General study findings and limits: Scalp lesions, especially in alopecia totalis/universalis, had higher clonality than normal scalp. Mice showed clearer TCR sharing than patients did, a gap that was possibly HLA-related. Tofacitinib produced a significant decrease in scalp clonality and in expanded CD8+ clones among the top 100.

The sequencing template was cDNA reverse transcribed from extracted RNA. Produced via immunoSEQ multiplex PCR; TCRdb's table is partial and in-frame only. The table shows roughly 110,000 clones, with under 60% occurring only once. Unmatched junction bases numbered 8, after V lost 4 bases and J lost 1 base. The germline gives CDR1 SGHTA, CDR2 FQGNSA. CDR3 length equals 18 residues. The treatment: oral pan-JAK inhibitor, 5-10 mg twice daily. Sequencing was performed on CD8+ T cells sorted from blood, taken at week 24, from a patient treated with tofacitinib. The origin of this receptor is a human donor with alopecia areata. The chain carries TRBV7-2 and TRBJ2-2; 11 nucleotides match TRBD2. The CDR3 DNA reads TGTGCCAGCAGCTCCCCCCATGGACTAGCGGGGAACACCGGGGAGCTGTTTTTT. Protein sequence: CASSSPHGLAGNTGELFF.